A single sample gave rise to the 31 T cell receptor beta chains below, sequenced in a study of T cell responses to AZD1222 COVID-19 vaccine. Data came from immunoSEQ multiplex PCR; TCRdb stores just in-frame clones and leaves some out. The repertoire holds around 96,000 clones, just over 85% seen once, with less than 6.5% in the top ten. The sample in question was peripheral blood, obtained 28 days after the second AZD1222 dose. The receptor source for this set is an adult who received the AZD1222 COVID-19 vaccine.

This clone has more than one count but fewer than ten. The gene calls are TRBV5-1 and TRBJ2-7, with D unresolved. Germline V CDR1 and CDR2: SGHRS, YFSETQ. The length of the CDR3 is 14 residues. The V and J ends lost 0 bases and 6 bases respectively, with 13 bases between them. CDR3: CASSLGAGISEQYF. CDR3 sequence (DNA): TGCGCCAGCAGCTTGGGTGCAGGTATAAGCGAGCAGTACTTC.

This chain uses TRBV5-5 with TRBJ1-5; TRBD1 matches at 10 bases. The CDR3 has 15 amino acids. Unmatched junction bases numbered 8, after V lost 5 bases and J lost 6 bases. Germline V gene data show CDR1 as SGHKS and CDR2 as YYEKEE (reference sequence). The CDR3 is CASSSGQGLVQPQHF. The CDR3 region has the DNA TGTGCCAGCAGTTCGGGACAGGGGCTTGTTCAGCCCCAGCATTTT.

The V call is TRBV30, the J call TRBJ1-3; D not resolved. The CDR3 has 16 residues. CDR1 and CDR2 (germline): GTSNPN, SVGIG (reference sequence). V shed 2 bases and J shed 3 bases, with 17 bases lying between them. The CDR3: CAWSRLRAGGGNTIYF. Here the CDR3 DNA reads TGTGCCTGGAGTAGGTTGAGGGCCGGAGGTGGAAACACCATATATTTT. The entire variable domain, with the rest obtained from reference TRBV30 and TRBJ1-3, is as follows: SQTIHQWPATLVQPVGSPLSLECTVEGTSNPNLYWYRQAAGRGLQLLFYSVGIGQISSEVPQNLSASRPQDRQFILSSKKLLLSDSGFYLCAWSRLRAGGGNTIYFGEGSWLTVV.

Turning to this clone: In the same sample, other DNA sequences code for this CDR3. CDR3 coding DNA: TGCAGCGTAGGGGCTCGGGATCAGCCCCAGCATTTT. Amino acids: CSVGARDQPQHF. The chain employs TRBV29-1 and TRBJ1-5, with D tentatively TRBD1 (5 bases). Germline V gives CDR1 SQVTM, CDR2 ANQGSEA. CDR3 size: 12 residues. Trimming took off 6 bases at V and 5 bases at J, with 11 bases between the two ends.

The CDR3 protein is CASSLGNVQETQYF. The CDR3 DNA reads as TGCGCCAGCAGCCTTGGGAACGTCCAAGAGACCCAGTACTTC. V and J are TRBV5-1 and TRBJ2-5; no definite D call. The length of the CDR3 is 14 residues. Per the germline V gene, CDR1 is SGHRS and CDR2 is YFSETQ. The V gene lost 4 bases and the J gene lost 1 base, with 11 bases spanning the gap.

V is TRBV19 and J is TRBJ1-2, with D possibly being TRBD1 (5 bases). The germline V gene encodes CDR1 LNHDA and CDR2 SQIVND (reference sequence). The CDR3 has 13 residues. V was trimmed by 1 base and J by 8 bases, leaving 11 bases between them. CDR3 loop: CASSIATGGGYTF. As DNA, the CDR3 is TGTGCCAGTAGTATAGCCACCGGGGGAGGCTACACCTTC.

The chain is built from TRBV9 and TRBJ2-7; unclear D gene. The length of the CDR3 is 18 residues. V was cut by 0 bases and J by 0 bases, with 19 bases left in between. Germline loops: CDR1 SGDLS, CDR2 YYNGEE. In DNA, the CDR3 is TGTGCCAGCAGCGTAGATAGTCCGGGTGGCTCGATCTCCTACGAGCAGTACTTC. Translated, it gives CASSVDSPGGSISYEQYF.

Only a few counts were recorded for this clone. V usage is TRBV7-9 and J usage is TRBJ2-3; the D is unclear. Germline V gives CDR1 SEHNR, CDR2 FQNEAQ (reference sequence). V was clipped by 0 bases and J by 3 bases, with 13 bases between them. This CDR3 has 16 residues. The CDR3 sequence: CASSLALARETDTQYF. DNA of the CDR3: TGTGCCAGCAGCTTAGCCTTGGCTAGGGAAACAGATACGCAGTATTTT.

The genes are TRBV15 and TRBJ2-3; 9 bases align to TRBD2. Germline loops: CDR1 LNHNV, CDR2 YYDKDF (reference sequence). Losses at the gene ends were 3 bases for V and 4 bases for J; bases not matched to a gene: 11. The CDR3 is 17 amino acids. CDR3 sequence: CATSSSLTSGFSDTQYF. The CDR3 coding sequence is TGTGCCACCAGCAGCTCCCTGACTAGCGGATTTTCAGATACGCAGTATTTT.

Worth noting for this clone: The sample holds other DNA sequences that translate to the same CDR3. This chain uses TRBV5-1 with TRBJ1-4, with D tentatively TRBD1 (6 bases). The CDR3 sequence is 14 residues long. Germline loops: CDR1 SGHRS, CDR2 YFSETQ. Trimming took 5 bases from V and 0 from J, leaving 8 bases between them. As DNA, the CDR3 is TGCGCCAGCAGTGGGACAACAACTAATGAAAAACTGTTTTTT. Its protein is CASSGTTTNEKLFF.

The CDR3 sequence: CAISVNDSPNTGELFF. As DNA, the CDR3 is TGTGCCATCAGTGTTAACGACAGCCCGAACACCGGGGAGCTGTTTTTT. This rearrangement joins TRBV10-3 to TRBJ2-2; D possibly corresponds to TRBD1 (5 bases). Trimming stripped 4 bases from V and 0 bases from J, with 12 bases between. Germline V gives CDR1 ENHRY, CDR2 SYGVKD. The CDR3 covers 16 residues.

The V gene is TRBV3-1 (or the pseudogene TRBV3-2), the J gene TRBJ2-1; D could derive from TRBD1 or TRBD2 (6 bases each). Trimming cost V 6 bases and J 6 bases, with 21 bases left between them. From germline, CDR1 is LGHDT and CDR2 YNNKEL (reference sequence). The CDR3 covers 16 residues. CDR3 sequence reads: CASRGVWGALSNEQFF. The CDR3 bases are TGTGCCAGCAGAGGCGTATGGGGGGCTTTGAGCAATGAGCAGTTCTTC.

In DNA, the CDR3 is TGTGCCAGCAGTACCCGTGGGACAGGGTCCACTGAAGCTTTCTTT. As protein: CASSTRGTGSTEAFF. The rearrangement joins TRBV27 to TRBJ1-1; TRBD1 matches at 9 bases. The CDR3 has 15 residues. Germline CDR1 MNHEY, CDR2 SMNVEV (reference sequence). J was trimmed by 4 bases and V by 5 bases; bases with no gene match: 8.

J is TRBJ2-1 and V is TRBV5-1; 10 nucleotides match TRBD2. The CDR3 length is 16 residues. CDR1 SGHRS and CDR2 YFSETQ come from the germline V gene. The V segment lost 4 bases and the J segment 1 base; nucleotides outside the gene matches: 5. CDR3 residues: CASSLRTSGSYNEQFF. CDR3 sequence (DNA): TGCGCCAGCAGCCTCCGGACTAGCGGTTCCTACAATGAGCAGTTCTTC.

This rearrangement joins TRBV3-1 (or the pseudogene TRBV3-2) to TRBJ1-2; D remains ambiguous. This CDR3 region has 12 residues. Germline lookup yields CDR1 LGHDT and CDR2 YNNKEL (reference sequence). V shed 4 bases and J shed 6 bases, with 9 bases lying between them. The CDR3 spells CASSLGGNGYTF. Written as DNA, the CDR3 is TGTGCCAGCAGCCTAGGCGGGAATGGCTACACCTTC.

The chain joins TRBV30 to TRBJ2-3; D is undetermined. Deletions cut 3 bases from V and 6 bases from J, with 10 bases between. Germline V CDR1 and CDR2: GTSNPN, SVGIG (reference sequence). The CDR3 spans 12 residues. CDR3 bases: TGTGCCTGGAGCCATATGTTGGATACGCAGTATTTT. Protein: CAWSHMLDTQYF.

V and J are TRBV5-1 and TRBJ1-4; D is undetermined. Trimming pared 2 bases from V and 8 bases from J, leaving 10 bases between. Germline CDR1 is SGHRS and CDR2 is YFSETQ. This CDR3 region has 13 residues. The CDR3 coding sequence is TGCGCCAGCAGCTTCGCAGGTGGAGAAAAACTGTTTTTT. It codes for CASSFAGGEKLFF.

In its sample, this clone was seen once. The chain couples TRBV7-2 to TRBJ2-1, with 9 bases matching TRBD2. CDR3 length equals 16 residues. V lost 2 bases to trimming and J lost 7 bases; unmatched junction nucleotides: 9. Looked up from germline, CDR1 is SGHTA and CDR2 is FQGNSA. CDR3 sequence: CASSLSSGATGNEQFF. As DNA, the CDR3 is TGTGCCAGCAGCTTATCTAGCGGGGCCACGGGGAATGAGCAGTTCTTC.

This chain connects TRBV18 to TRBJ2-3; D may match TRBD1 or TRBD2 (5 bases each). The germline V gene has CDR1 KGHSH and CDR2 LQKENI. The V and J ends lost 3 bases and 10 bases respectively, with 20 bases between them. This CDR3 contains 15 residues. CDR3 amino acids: CASSPPGTPELAQYF. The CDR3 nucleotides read TGTGCCAGCTCACCTCCTGGGACCCCTGAGCTGGCGCAGTATTTT.

CDR3 bases: TGTGCCTGGAGTTCCGGCTTTAAGGATGGCTACACCTTC. It specifies CAWSSGFKDGYTF. The chain is built from TRBV30 and TRBJ1-2; D is ambiguous. V lost 2 bases, J lost 6 bases, and 13 bases lay in between. Germline CDR1 is GTSNPN and CDR2 is SVGIG (reference sequence). There are 13 residues in the CDR3.

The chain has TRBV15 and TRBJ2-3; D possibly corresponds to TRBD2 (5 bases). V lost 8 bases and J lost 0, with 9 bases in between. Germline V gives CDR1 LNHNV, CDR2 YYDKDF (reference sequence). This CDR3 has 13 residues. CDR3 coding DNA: TGTGCCACCGGCGGGCCTAGCACAGATACGCAGTATTTT. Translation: CATGGPSTDTQYF.

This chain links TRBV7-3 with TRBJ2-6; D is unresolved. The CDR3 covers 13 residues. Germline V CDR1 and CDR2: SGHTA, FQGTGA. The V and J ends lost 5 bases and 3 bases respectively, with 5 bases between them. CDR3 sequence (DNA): TGTGCCAGCAGCCCCGTTGGGGCCAACGTCCTGACTTTC. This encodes CASSPVGANVLTF.

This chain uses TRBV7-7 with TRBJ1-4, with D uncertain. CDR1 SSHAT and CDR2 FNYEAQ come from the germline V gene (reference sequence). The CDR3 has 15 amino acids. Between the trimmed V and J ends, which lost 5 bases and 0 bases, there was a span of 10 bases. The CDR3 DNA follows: TGTGCCAGCAGCCCGACACCCTCAACTAATGAAAAACTGTTTTTT. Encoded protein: CASSPTPSTNEKLFF.

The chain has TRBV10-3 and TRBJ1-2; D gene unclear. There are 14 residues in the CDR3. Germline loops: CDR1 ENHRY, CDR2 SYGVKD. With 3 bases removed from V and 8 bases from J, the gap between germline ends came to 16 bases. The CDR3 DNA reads TGTGCCATCAGTGACCCTCAAGGGAACGGGGGCTACACCTTC. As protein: CAISDPQGNGGYTF.

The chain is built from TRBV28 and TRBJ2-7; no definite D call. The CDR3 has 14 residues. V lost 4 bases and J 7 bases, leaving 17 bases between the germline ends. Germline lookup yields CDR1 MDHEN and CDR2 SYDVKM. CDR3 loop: CASSSSGEWREQYF. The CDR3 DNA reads TGTGCCAGCAGTTCGTCCGGCGAGTGGCGTGAGCAGTACTTC.

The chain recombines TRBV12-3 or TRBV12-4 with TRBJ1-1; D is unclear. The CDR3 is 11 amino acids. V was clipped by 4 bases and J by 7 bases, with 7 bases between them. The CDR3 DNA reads TGTGCCAGCAGTTGGGTCGGTGAAGCTTTCTTT. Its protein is CASSWVGEAFF.

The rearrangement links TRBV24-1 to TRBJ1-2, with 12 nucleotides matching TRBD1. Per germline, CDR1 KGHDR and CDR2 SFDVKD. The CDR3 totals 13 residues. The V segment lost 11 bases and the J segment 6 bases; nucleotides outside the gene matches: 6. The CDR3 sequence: CASQGQGANGYTF. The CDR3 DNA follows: TGTGCCAGTCAGGGACAGGGGGCCAATGGCTACACCTTC.

CDR3 in amino acids: CASSPWDRENQPQHF. Here the CDR3 DNA reads TGTGCCAGTAGCCCCTGGGACAGAGAGAATCAGCCCCAGCATTTT. The chain uses TRBV19 and TRBJ1-5, with 7 bases fitting TRBD1. CDR1 is LNHDA, CDR2 SQIVND, per germline (reference sequence). J lost 4 bases, V lost 6 bases, and 9 bases had no gene match. CDR3 length equals 15 residues.

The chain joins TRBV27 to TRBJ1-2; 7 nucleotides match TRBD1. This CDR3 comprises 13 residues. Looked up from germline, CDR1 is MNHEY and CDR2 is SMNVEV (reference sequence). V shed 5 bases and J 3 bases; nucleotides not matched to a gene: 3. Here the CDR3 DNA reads TGTGCCAGCAGTGCGGGACAGTACTATGGCTACACCTTC. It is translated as CASSAGQYYGYTF.

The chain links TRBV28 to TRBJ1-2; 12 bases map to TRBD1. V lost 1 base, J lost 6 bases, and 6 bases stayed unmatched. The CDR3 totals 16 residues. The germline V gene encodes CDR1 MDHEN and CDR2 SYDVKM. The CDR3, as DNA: TGTGCCAGCAGTTTATTAGGCGGGACAGGGGGCCATGGCTACACCTTC. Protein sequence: CASSLLGGTGGHGYTF.

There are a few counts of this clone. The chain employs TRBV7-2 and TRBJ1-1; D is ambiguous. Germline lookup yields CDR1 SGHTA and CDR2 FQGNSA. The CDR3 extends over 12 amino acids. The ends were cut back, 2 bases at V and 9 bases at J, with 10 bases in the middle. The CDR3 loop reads CASSLRVNQAFF. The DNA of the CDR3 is TGTGCCAGCAGCTTAAGGGTCAATCAAGCTTTCTTT.